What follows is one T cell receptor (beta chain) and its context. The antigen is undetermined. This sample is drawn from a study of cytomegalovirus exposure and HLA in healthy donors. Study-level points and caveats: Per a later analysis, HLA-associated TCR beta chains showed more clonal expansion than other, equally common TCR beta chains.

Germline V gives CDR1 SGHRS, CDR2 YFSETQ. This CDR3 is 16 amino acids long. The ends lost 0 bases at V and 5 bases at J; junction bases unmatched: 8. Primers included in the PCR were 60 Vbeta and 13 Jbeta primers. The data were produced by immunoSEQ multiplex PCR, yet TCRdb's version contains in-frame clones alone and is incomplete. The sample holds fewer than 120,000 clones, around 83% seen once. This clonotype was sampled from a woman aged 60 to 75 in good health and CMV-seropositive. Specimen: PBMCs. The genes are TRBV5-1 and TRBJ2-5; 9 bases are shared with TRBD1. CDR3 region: CASSLELTGGLETQYF. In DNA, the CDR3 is TGCGCCAGCAGCTTGGAATTGACAGGGGGTCTGGAGACCCAGTACTTC.